Listed here are 12 T cell receptor beta chains from one sample, sequenced in a study of spatial heterogeneity in lung cancer. Study-wide results and caveats: Tumors with more nonsynonymous mutations had more expanded intratumoral alpha and beta TCRs.

Antigens of these TCRs are unknown. Time point defined: sample taken at primary tumor resection. Each CDR3 protein gets one entry after TCRdb re-called the 5' RACE reads with MiXCR. The sample contains thousands of distinct CDR3 sequences, approximately 10% of which appear only once. The material was lung tumor tissue, obtained at surgery. The origin of the receptors is a female donor with early-stage non-small cell lung cancer.

This clonotype was found a few times. The V gene is TRBV6-2 or TRBV6-3, the J gene TRBJ2-3; D not certain. CDR3 length equals 13 residues. The V gene lost 0 bases and the J gene lost 3 bases, with 4 bases spanning the gap. The germline gives CDR1 MNHEY, CDR2 SVGEGT. CDR3 nucleotide sequence: TGTGCCAGCAGTTACTCGGAGACAGATACGCAGTATTTT. It is translated as CASSYSETDTQYF.

In its sample, this clonotype ranks as large (0.1 to 1%). The gene calls are TRBV7-2 and TRBJ2-7; D possibly uses TRBD1 or TRBD2 (7 bases each). Trimming shortened V by 2 bases and J by 3 bases, and 14 bases separated the two germline ends. CDR3 length: 15 amino acids. The germline V gene encodes CDR1 SGHTA and CDR2 FQGNSA. The CDR3 reads CASSLRQGGIYEQYF. The CDR3 coding sequence is TGTGCCAGCAGCTTAAGGCAGGGGGGGATCTACGAGCAGTACTTC.

This clonotype was picked up a small number of times. The chain is built from TRBV7-9 and TRBJ2-4; D call uncertain. Germline V gene data show CDR1 as SEHNR and CDR2 as FQNEAQ (reference sequence). Deletions cut 5 bases from V and 8 bases from J, with 16 bases between. The CDR3 has 14 amino acids. This chain's CDR3 is CASSALDPTDIQYF. Here the CDR3 DNA reads TGTGCCAGCAGCGCTTTGGACCCGACGGACATTCAGTACTTC. Complete variable domain (other parts from reference TRBV7-9 and TRBJ2-4): DTGVSQNPRHKITKRGQNVTFRCDPISEHNRLYWYRQTLGQGPEFLTYFQNEAQLEKSRLLSDRFSAERPKGSFSTLEIQRTEQGDSAMYLCASSALDPTDIQYFGAGTRLSVL.

In its sample, this clonotype ranks as medium-sized. CDR3 residues: CASGTSGGGTDTQYF. The CDR3 coding sequence is TGTGCCAGCGGGACTAGCGGGGGCGGCACAGATACGCAGTATTTT. This rearrangement joins TRBV9 to TRBJ2-3; 14 nucleotides align to TRBD2. CDR1 is SGDLS, CDR2 YYNGEE, per germline. CDR3 length equals 15 residues. V was pared by 7 bases and J by 1 base, with 2 bases of the junction left unmatched.

This clonotype rates as medium-sized. The chain recombines TRBV5-6 with TRBJ1-5, with 9 bases identical to TRBD1. This CDR3 contains 16 residues. Germline V gene lookup returns CDR1 SGHDT and CDR2 YYEEEE. V trimming: 1 base; J trimming: 6 bases; junction bases outside the gene matches: 8. The CDR3 DNA sequence: TGTGCCAGCAGCTTGTTCTCGGGACAGGGAGGTCAGCCCCAGCATTTT. Translation gives CASSLFSGQGGQPQHF.

In its sample, this clonotype ranks as medium-sized. This chain connects TRBV5-1 to TRBJ1-1; 7 positions match TRBD1. Germline loops: CDR1 SGHRS, CDR2 YFSETQ. Trimming took 3 bases from V and 6 from J; bases not matched to a gene: 8. This CDR3 has 14 residues. Written as DNA, the CDR3 is TGCGCCAGCAGCTACGACAGGGCAGTCGCTGAAGCTTTCTTT. This codes for CASSYDRAVAEAFF.

Within the sample, this clonotype is medium-sized (0.01 to 0.1%). V is TRBV3-1 and J is TRBJ1-1; D unresolved. The CDR3 extends over 12 amino acids. Trimming left V 4 bases short and J 11 bases short, with 14 bases between. Germline CDR1 is LGHDT and CDR2 is YNNKEL (reference sequence). CDR3 sequence: CASSPEGGWAFF. CDR3 coding DNA: TGTGCCAGCAGCCCCGAGGGAGGGTGGGCTTTCTTT. The full variable domain, its missing parts supplied by reference TRBV3-1 and TRBJ1-1, is DTAVSQTPKYLVTQMGNDKSIKCEQNLGHDTMYWYKQDSKKFLKIMFSYNNKELIINETVPNRFSPKSPDKAHLNLHINSLELGDSAVYFCASSPEGGWAFFGQGTRLTVV.

By sample share, this clonotype is medium-sized (0.01 to 0.1%). J is TRBJ2-5 and V is TRBV11-2; the D gene could be TRBD1 or TRBD2 (5 bases each). The CDR3 spans 15 residues. Trimming took off 1 base at V and 5 bases at J, with 14 bases between the two ends. In germline, CDR1 is SGHAT, CDR2 FQNNGV. This CDR3 is CASSLAGLAGETQYF. In DNA form, the CDR3 reads TGTGCCAGCAGCTTAGCGGGGCTAGCTGGCGAGACCCAGTACTTC.

By its share, this clonotype is medium-sized. The V gene is TRBV7-4, the J gene TRBJ2-2, with 13 bases identical to TRBD2. The CDR3 has 22 residues. V lost 0 bases to trimming and J lost 2 bases; unmatched junction nucleotides: 15. In germline, CDR1 is SGHVT, CDR2 SQSDAQ. The CDR3, as DNA: TGTGCCAGCAGCTTAGCCCACCGGGGGTTGACTAGCGGGGGGCGCAACACCGGGGAGCTGTTTTTT. This encodes CASSLAHRGLTSGGRNTGELFF.

By frequency in the sample, this clonotype is medium-sized. The V and J genes are TRBV28 and TRBJ1-5, with 7 bases aligning to TRBD1. The CDR3 runs to 15 residues. Germline CDR1 reads MDHEN; CDR2 reads SYDVKM. V shed 3 bases and J 4 bases; nucleotides not matched to a gene: 6. The CDR3 DNA reads TGTGCCAGCAGTTTTGCCGACAGGGATAATCAGCCCCAGCATTTT. Its protein is CASSFADRDNQPQHF.

In its sample, this clonotype is medium-sized (0.01 to 0.1%). This sequence joins TRBV9 and TRBJ1-2; unclear D gene. This CDR3 spans 14 amino acids. Trimming took 4 bases from V and 3 from J, leaving 13 bases between them. Germline V gene sequence: CDR1 SGDLS, CDR2 YYNGEE. The CDR3, as DNA: TGTGCCAGCAGCCCAACCCTTGGGCACTATGGCTACACCTTC. It specifies CASSPTLGHYGYTF.

By frequency in the sample, this clonotype is medium-sized (0.01 to 0.1%). This chain links TRBV3-1 with TRBJ2-3, with D maybe TRBD1 (6 bases). The germline CDR1 and CDR2 sequences are LGHDT and YNNKEL (reference sequence). The CDR3 runs 14 residues. Trimming removed 4 bases at V and 4 bases at J, with 12 bases between. CDR3 sequence (DNA): TGTGCCAGCAGCCGACAATCAGGGGCAGATACGCAGTATTTT. This translates into CASSRQSGADTQYF.